This entry lists 11 T cell receptor beta chains sequenced from one sample in a study of T cells expressing NK-cell markers. From its re-call of the 5' RACE reads, TCRdb lists each CDR3 protein once, without DNA. The sample data list about 170,000 distinct CDR3 sequences. The sample consisted of blood T cells: a sorted CD56 or NKG2C T cell subset, CD4+ or CD8+ T cells, or bulk PBMC T cells (not recorded which). These receptors came from a man aged 18-70 years in good health.

The chain has TRBV20-1 and TRBJ2-5; lacking DNA, the TRBD2 call made by TCRdb goes unchecked. CDR3 length: 14 residues. The V gene's germline CDR1 is DFQATT and CDR2 SNEGSKA (reference sequence). The CDR3 spells CSASLAGYQETQYF.

The rearrangement joins TRBV29-1 to TRBJ2-1; the TCRdb D gene call, TRBD1, has no DNA to confirm it. The CDR3 length is 12 residues. Germline assignment: CDR1 SQVTM and CDR2 ANQGSEA. CDR3 sequence: CSVGARGNEQFF.

The gene calls are TRBV7-9 and TRBJ1-2; checking the TCRdb D call of TRBD1 is not possible without DNA. The CDR3 extends over 17 amino acids. From germline, CDR1 is SEHNR and CDR2 FQNEAQ (reference sequence). CDR3 amino acids: CASSSSGQASTDYGYTF.

This rearrangement joins TRBV27 to TRBJ1-6. Per the germline V gene, CDR1 is MNHEY and CDR2 is SMNVEV (reference sequence). The CDR3 consists of 16 residues. The CDR3 is CASSLSRREGSSPLHF.

V usage is TRBV12-3 or TRBV12-4 and J usage is TRBJ1-5. The CDR3 consists of 13 residues. The CDR3 is CASKGGGAQPQHF.

The V call is TRBV7-8, the J call TRBJ2-7; the D gene TCRdb calls, TRBD1, cannot be checked with no DNA. This CDR3 contains 14 residues. Germline V gives CDR1 SGHVS, CDR2 FQNEAQ. The CDR3 loop is CASSVVPGQDEQYF.

The chain employs TRBV28 and TRBJ1-2; the TCRdb call, TRBD1, lacks DNA for checking. The CDR3 loop spans 14 amino acids. Germline loops: CDR1 MDHEN, CDR2 SYDVKM. CDR3 protein: CASSLLGTAYGYTF.

The chain couples TRBV27 to TRBJ1-1; TCRdb calls TRBD1, which cannot be checked without DNA. Germline V gives CDR1 MNHEY, CDR2 SMNVEV (reference sequence). CDR3 length equals 14 residues. CDR3 sequence reads: CASSFGHLGAEAFF.

This chain uses TRBV4-2 with TRBJ1-1. The CDR3 extends over 14 amino acids. The V gene's germline CDR1 is LGHNA and CDR2 YNFKEQ. The CDR3: CASSPTAGNTEAFF.

The V gene is TRBV3-1, the J gene TRBJ2-7; TCRdb designates TRBD2, a call that cannot be tested without DNA. This CDR3 has 14 amino acids. Germline V gives CDR1 LGHDT, CDR2 YNNKEL (reference sequence). CDR3: CASSNTGLSYEQYF.

This chain joins TRBV3-1 and TRBJ2-3. CDR3 length: 17 amino acids. Germline V gene data show CDR1 as LGHDT and CDR2 as YNNKEL (reference sequence). The CDR3 is CASSQDRGLAATDTQYF.